The clone carrying this T cell receptor (beta chain) has ten or more counts. The antigen remains unidentified. Sequence at one end of the junction differs from germline and may be a read error. The read finishes 3 residues shy of the CDR3 end, and the germline J gene is used to complete it. Heparinized whole blood, roughly 4.5 to 9 ml, came from each donor. These data belong to a study of T cell clonality in common variable immunodeficiency. Study observations and caveats: Shared TCRbeta clones were fewer between CVID subjects than controls. In common variable immunodeficiency, TCR beta chains reportedly carried fewer deletions and N-nucleotide insertions. What drives increased CVID clonality needs T cell subpopulation sequencing.

This CDR3 has 13 residues. Per the germline V gene, CDR1 is LGHNA and CDR2 is YNFKEQ. Sequenced by immunoSEQ multiplex PCR; TCRdb stores in-frame clones only, minus some. This sample has some 45,000 clones, each found more than once. The chain has TRBV4-2 and TRBJ1-2; 10 bases map to TRBD1. This TCR came from a person aged 18 to 70 in good health. The specimen was peripheral blood mononuclear cells. Partial CDR3 DNA: TGCGCCAGCAGCTTCAGGGACAGGGGCGGC. This encodes CASSFRDRGG. The entire CDR3 protein reads CASSFRDRGGYTF.